The following is a TCR beta chain sequence with its context. Its cognate antigen is unknown. This CDR3 region has 14 residues. Per germline, CDR1 MDHEN and CDR2 SYDVKM. The ends lost 0 bases at V and 5 bases at J; junction bases unmatched: 3. This entry is derived from a study of T cell repertoires in cytomegalovirus infection. Study-level results: People with CMV and the relevant HLA were identified by cumulative public TCR beta family frequency.

TCRdb reprocessed the reads with MiXCR, giving one entry per CDR3 protein. In the table there are fewer than 200,000 distinct CDR3 sequences, more than 9% of which are singletons. The TCR was taken from a human donor in good health (CMV status not recorded). Some clones in this sample may be carry-over from other donors' samples. What was sequenced was PBMCs. This chain joins TRBV28 and TRBJ1-1; the match to TRBD1 covers 7 bases. Here the CDR3 DNA reads TGTGCCAGCAGTTTATGGCAGGGGGGGACTGAAGCTTTCTTT. This encodes CASSLWQGGTEAFF.